This T cell receptor beta chain was identified in a study of post-analysis software for immune sequencing data. With 2 bases clipped from V and 5 bases from J, the junction kept 5 bases outside the gene matches. The CDR3 is 14 residues long. The germline CDR1 and CDR2 sequences are SQVTM and ANQGSEA. TCR beta libraries were prepared from cDNA with unique molecular identifiers. Each batch of roughly 0.9 to 10 million T cells produced 500,000 to 600,000 cDNA molecules. From the PCR reads, TCRdb called clonotypes with MiXCR, one entry per CDR3 protein. The repertoire holds around 260,000 distinct CDR3 sequences, with 35% to 40% as singletons. Worth noting for this clonotype: What it recognizes is unknown.

Study-level points and caveats: Patients with multiple sclerosis recorded significantly lower normalized Chao1 diversity than controls, the study found. Co-batched samples clustered tightly together by F measure. Among roughly 5 TRBV segments more frequent in patients than controls were TRBV5-6, TRBV5-1 and TRBV20-1.

The sequence came from a girl between 5 and 17 years old with multiple sclerosis. Sequencing was done on a sample of blood. The gene calls are TRBV29-1 and TRBJ1-1, with 10 bases matching TRBD1. For the CDR3, the DNA is TGCAGCGTTGAACGACAGGGGGCGAGGACTGAAGCTTTCTTT. It encodes CSVERQGARTEAFF. Drawing the rest from reference TRBV29-1 and TRBJ1-1, the complete variable domain is SAVISQKPSRDICQRGTSLTIQCQVDSQVTMMFWYRQQPGQSLTLIATANQGSEATYESGFVIDKFPISRPNLTFSTLTVSNMSPEDSSIYLCSVERQGARTEAFFGQGTRLTVV.